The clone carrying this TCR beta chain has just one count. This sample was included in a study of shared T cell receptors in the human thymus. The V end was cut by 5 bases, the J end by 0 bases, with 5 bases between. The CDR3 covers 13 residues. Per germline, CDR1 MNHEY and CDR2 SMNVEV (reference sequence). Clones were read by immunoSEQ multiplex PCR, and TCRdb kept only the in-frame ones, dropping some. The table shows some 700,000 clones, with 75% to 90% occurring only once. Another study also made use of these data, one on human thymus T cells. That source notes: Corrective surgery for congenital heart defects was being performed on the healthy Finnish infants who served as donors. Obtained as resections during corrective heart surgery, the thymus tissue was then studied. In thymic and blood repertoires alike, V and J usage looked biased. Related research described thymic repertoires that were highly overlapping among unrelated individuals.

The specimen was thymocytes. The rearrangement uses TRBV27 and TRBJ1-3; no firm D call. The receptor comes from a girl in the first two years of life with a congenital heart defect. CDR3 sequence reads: CASSPLSGNTIYF. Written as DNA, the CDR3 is TGTGCCAGCAGTCCCCTCTCTGGAAACACCATATATTTT.